These 8 T cell receptor beta chains were all obtained from the same sample, sequenced in a study of identical twins. TCRdb passed the 5' RACE reads through MiXCR, listing each CDR3 protein once. The sample lists nearly 250,000 distinct CDR3 sequences, around 7% occurring once. In addition, the sample was reused for a study of yellow fever vaccine responses in identical twins.

Specimen: memory (CD45RO+) T cells sorted from blood. These TCRs come from a woman aged 18-29 years in good health.

This clonotype was seen a few times. V is TRBV3-1 and J is TRBJ1-6, with D hard to call. The V gene lost 5 bases and the J gene lost 11 bases, with 10 bases spanning the gap. The CDR3 consists of 12 residues. The germline V gene encodes CDR1 LGHDT and CDR2 YNNKEL (reference sequence). The CDR3 bases are TGTGCCAGCAGCACCTCTAGGACACCCCTCCACTTT. Residues: CASSTSRTPLHF. Full variable domain (missing parts from reference TRBV3-1 and TRBJ1-6): DTAVSQTPKYLVTQMGNDKSIKCEQNLGHDTMYWYKQDSKKFLKIMFSYNNKELIINETVPNRFSPKSPDKAHLNLHINSLELGDSAVYFCASSTSRTPLHFGNGTRLTVT.

This clonotype occurred a few times. This chain links TRBV28 with TRBJ1-1; TRBD1 matches 7 bases. J lost 11 bases, V lost 6 bases, and 9 bases had no gene match. The V gene's germline CDR1 is MDHEN and CDR2 SYDVKM. This CDR3 is 12 amino acids long. The CDR3 loop reads CASSTPGGQAFF. The CDR3 DNA is TGTGCCAGCAGCACACCAGGGGGTCAGGCTTTCTTT.

The sample holds many counts of this clonotype. The chain uses TRBV20-1 and TRBJ1-6; tentative D call: TRBD1 (5 bases). The CDR3 has 14 amino acids. The V gene lost 3 bases and the J gene lost 9 bases, with 15 bases spanning the gap. CDR1 is DFQATT, CDR2 SNEGSKA, per germline (reference sequence). CDR3 protein: CSARGALGGSPLHF. CDR3 nucleotide sequence: TGCAGTGCTAGGGGCGCCCTGGGGGGTTCACCCCTCCACTTT.

There are many counts of this clonotype. The chain is built from TRBV20-1 and TRBJ1-1; D remains ambiguous. The V gene's germline CDR1 is DFQATT and CDR2 SNEGSKA (reference sequence). The V end was cut by 5 bases, the J end by 2 bases, with 9 bases between. CDR3 length: 12 amino acids. The CDR3 DNA is TGCAGTGCTTGGACGGCCAACACTGAAGCTTTCTTT. Amino acids: CSAWTANTEAFF.

The gene calls are TRBV2 and TRBJ2-5; 11 nucleotides agree with TRBD2. Per the germline V gene, CDR1 is SNHLY and CDR2 is FYNNEI. Losses at the gene ends were 1 base for V and 5 bases for J; bases not matched to a gene: 3. The CDR3 covers 15 residues. The CDR3 DNA follows: TGTGCCAGCAGTGAAGATAGCGGGGGGGTGGAGACCCAGTACTTC. Its translation is CASSEDSGGVETQYF.

The chain joins TRBV6-5 to TRBJ2-6, with D tentatively TRBD1 (6 bases). The CDR3 length is 17 residues. The germline CDR1 and CDR2 sequences are MNHEY and SVGAGI. Trimming stripped 2 bases from V and 2 bases from J, with 13 bases between. The CDR3 loop is CASSYTKQGPGANVLTF. CDR3 bases: TGTGCCAGCAGTTACACCAAACAGGGCCCTGGGGCCAACGTCCTGACTTTC.

This clonotype was seen many times. This sequence joins TRBV7-8 and TRBJ2-1; tentatively, D is TRBD1 (7 bases). Germline values: CDR1 SGHVS, CDR2 FQNEAQ. The CDR3 is made up of 17 amino acids. Trimming took off 0 bases at V and 2 bases at J, with 14 bases between the two ends. The CDR3 protein is CASSLANAGGTYNEQFF. The CDR3 DNA sequence: TGTGCCAGCAGCTTAGCGAATGCAGGGGGGACCTACAATGAGCAGTTCTTC.

This chain uses TRBV5-6 with TRBJ2-3, with no clear D. Trimming cost V 0 bases and J 0 bases, with 14 bases left between them. From germline, CDR1 is SGHDT and CDR2 YYEEEE. This CDR3 is 17 amino acids long. The CDR3 loop reads CASSLGVALISTDTQYF. CDR3 bases: TGTGCCAGCAGCTTGGGGGTGGCCCTCATTAGCACAGATACGCAGTATTTT.